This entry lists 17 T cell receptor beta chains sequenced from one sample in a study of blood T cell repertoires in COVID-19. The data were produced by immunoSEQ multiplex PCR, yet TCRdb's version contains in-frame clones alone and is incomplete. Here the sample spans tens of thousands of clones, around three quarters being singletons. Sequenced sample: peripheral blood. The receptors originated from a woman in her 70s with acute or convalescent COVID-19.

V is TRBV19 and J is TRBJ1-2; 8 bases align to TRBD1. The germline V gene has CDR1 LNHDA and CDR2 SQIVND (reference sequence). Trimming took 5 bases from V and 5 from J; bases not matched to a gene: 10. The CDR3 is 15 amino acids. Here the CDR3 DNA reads TGTGCCAGTAGTTCTACAGGGGGTACGAGGTATGGCTACACCTTC. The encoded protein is CASSSTGGTRYGYTF.

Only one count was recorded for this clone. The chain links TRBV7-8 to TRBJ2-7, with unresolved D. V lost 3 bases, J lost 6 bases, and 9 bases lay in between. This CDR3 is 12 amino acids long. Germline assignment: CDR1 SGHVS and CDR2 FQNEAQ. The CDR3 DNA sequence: TGTGCCAGCAGCTTGGGCCCCCTCGAGCAGTACTTC. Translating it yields CASSLGPLEQYF. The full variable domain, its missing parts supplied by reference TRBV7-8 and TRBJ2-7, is GAGVSQSPRYKVAKRGQDVALRCDPISGHVSLFWYQQALGQGPEFLTYFQNEAQLDKSGLPSDRFFAERPEGSVSTLKIQRTQQEDSAVYLCASSLGPLEQYFGPGTRLTVT.

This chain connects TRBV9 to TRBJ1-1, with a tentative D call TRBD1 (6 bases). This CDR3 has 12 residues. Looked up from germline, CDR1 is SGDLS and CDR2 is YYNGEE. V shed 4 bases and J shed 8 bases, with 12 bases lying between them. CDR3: CASSLTDREAFF. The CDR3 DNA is TGTGCCAGCAGCTTGACGGACAGAGAAGCTTTCTTT.

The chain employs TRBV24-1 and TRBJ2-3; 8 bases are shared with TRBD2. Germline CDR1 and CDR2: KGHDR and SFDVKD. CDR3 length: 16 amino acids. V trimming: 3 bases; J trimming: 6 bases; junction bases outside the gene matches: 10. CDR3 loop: CATSDTASGRLDTQYF. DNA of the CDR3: TGTGCCACCAGTGATACAGCTAGCGGGCGTCTGGATACGCAGTATTTT.

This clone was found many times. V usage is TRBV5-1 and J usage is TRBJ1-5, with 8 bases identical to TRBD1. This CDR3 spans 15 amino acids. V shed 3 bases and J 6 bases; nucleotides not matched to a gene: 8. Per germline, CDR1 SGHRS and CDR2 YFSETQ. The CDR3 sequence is CASSSGQGGSQPQHF. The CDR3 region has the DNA TGCGCCAGCAGCTCCGGACAGGGAGGATCTCAGCCCCAGCATTTT.

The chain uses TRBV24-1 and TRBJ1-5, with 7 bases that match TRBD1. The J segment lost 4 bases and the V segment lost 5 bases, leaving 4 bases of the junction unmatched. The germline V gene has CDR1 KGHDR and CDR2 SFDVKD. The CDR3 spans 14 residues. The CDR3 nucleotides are TGTGCCACCAGTGTGAGGGGGCGTAATCAGCCCCAGCATTTT. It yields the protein CATSVRGRNQPQHF.

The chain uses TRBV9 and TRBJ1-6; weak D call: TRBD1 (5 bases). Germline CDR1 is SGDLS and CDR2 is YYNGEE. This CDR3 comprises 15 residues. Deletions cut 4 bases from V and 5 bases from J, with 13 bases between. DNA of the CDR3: TGTGCCAGCAGCAAAGACCAGACAGATAATTCACCCCTCCACTTT. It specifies CASSKDQTDNSPLHF.

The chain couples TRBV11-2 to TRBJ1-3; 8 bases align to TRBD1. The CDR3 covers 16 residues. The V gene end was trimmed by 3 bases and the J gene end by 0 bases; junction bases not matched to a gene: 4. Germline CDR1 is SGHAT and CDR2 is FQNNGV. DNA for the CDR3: TGTGCCAGCAGCTTCGGACAGGGCGCCTCTGGAAACACCATATATTTT. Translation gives CASSFGQGASGNTIYF.

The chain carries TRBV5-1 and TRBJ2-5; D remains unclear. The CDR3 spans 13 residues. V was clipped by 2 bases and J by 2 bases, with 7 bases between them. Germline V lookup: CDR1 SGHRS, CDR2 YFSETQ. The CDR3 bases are TGCGCCAGCAGCTTTATCCTGCAAGAGACCCAGTACTTC. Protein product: CASSFILQETQYF. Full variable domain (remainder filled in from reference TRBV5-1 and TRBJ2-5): KAGVTQTPRYLIKTRGQQVTLSCSPISGHRSVSWYQQTPGQGLQFLFEYFSETQRNKGNFPGRFSGRQFSNSRSEMNVSTLELGDSALYLCASSFILQETQYFGPGTRLLVL.

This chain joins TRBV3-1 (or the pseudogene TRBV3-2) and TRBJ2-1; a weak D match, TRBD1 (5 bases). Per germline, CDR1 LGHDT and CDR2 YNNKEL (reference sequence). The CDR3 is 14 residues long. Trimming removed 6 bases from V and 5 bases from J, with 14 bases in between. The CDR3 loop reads CASSYQGAHNEQFF. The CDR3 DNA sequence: TGTGCCAGCAGTTATCAAGGGGCACACAATGAGCAGTTCTTC.

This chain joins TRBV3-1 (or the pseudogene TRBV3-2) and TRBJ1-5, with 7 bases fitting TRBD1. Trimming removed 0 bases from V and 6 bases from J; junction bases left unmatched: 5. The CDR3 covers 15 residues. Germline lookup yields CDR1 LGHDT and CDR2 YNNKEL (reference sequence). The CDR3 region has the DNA TGTGCCAGCAGCCAAGATCTGACAGGGCCTCAGCCCCAGCATTTT. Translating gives CASSQDLTGPQPQHF.

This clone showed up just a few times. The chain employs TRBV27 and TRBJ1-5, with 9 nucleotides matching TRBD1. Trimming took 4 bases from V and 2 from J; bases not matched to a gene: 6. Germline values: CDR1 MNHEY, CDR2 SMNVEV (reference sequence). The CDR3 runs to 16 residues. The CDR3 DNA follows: TGTGCCAGCAGTTACAGGGGGCTAGTCGGCAATCAGCCCCAGCATTTT. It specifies CASSYRGLVGNQPQHF.

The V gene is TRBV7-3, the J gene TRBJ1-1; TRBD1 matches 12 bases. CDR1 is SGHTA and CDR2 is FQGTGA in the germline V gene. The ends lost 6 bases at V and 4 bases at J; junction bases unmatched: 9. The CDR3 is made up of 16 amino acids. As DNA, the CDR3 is TGTGCCAGCAGGATACCGGGACAGGGGGCCGGCACTGAAGCTTTCTTT. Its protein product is CASRIPGQGAGTEAFF.

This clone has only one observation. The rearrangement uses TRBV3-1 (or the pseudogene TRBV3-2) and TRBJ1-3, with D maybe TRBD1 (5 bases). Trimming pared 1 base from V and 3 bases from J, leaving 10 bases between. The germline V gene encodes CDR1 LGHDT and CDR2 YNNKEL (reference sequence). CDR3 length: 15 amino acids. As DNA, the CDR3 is TGTGCCAGCAGCCAAGGTCGGGGGGTTGGAAACACCATATATTTT. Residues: CASSQGRGVGNTIYF.

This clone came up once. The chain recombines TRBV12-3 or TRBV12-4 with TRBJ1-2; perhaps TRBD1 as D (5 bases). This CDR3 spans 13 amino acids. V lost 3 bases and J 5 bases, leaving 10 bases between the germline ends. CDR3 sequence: CASSLAGSYGYTF. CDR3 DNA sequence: TGTGCCAGCAGTTTGGCAGGGTCTTATGGCTACACCTTC.

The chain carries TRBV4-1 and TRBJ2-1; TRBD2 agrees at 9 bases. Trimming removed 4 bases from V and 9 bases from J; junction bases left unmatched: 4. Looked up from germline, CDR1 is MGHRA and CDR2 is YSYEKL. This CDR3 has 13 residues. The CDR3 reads CASSPGLASEQFF. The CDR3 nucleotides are TGCGCCAGCAGCCCGGGACTAGCAAGTGAGCAGTTCTTC.

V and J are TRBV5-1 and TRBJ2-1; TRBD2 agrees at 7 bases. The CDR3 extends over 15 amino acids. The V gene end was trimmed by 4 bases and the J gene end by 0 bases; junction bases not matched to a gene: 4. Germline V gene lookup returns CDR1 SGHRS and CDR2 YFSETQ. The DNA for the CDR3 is TGCGCCAGCAGCGGAGCGGGGAGCTCCTACAATGAGCAGTTCTTC. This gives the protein CASSGAGSSYNEQFF.